This T cell receptor (beta chain) was recovered during a study of CD8+CD57+ T cells in acquired aplastic anemia. Study-wide points: Patients and healthy controls showed no significant CD8+ Simpson's diversity difference.

This clonotype was counted ten times or more. Its antigen remains unknown. A read error is possible here, since a much larger clone lies one base away. Since no conserved phenylalanine or tryptophan closes the CDR3, a read error is the likely cause. Germline loops: CDR1 KGHDR, CDR2 SFDVKD. This CDR3 spans 13 amino acids. Trimming took 3 bases from V and 2 from J, leaving 6 bases between them. Patients included in sequencing had previously demonstrated CD8+CD57+ cell expansion by flow cytometry. The use of genomic DNA as template underpinned the TCR beta VDJ and CDR3 profiling. TCRdb independently ran MiXCR on the reads; one entry per CDR3 protein. The repertoire has under 200,000 distinct CDR3 sequences, around 48% of them found once; the top ten carry under 40%.

The J gene is TRBJ2-5, the V gene TRBV24-1; D ambiguous. The receptor comes from a human donor with aplastic anemia. Sequencing was carried out using sorted CD4+, CD8+, or CD8+CD57+ T cells (not recorded which) from PBMCs. This CDR3 reads CATSDPFQETQYL. The CDR3 DNA is TGTGCCACCAGTGATCCCTTTCAAGAGACCCAGTACCTC.